Listed below are T cell receptor beta chains from one sample, sequenced in a study of shared clonotypes between healthy human individuals. Clones were read by immunoSEQ multiplex PCR, and TCRdb kept only the in-frame ones, dropping some. The table has about 2.4 million clones, over 85% seen once. Sequencing used naive CD4+ T cells sorted from blood. The receptors shown here come from a man aged 18-30 years in good health. Both conserved end residues are part of each CDR3. Each record gives: V gene, clone size, D gene, J gene, CDR3 protein, CDR3 DNA. The D gene is left open where the match is weak. The size entry is marked missing in some rows and otherwise reads once, few, many or a size class.

TRBV5-1	once	.	TRBJ1-2	CASSLVGSGEGYTF	TGCGCCAGCAGCTTGGTCGGTTCGGGGGAGGGCTACACCTTC
TRBV2	.	.	TRBJ2-6	CASSGGNSGANVLTF	TGTGCCAGCAGTGGAGGGAACTCTGGGGCCAACGTCCTGACTTTC
TRBV10-1	.	TRBD2	TRBJ2-7	CASSGGGGAGEQYF	TGCGCCAGCAGCGGGGGCGGGGGGGCCGGTGAGCAGTACTTC
TRBV5-1	.	.	TRBJ2-1	CASSLGLPGNEQFF	TGCGCCAGCAGCTTGGGCCTCCCGGGCAATGAGCAGTTCTTC
TRBV10-1	.	.	TRBJ2-3	CASSEGWRGEDTQYF	TGCGCCAGCAGTGAGGGGTGGAGGGGGGAAGATACGCAGTATTTT
TRBV7-2	.	TRBD1	TRBJ2-7	CASSLDRENSREQYF	TGTGCCAGCAGCTTGGACAGGGAAAATTCTCGCGAGCAGTACTTC
TRBV27	.	TRBD1	TRBJ1-5	CASSIQGASNQPQHF	TGTGCCAGCAGCATCCAGGGGGCCTCCAATCAGCCCCAGCATTTT
TRBV7-9	.	.	TRBJ1-1	CASSFDVGVEGAEAFF	TGTGCCAGCAGCTTCGACGTAGGGGTCGAGGGGGCTGAAGCTTTCTTT
TRBV10-3	.	TRBD1	TRBJ1-4	CAISGGTQGANEKLFF	TGTGCCATCAGTGGGGGCACCCAGGGGGCTAATGAAAAACTGTTTTTT
TRBV11-2	.	TRBD1	TRBJ2-7	CASSLDFAIGGQNYEQYF	TGTGCCAGCAGCTTAGACTTTGCGATAGGGGGCCAGAATTACGAGCAGTACTTC
TRBV5-6	.	TRBD1	TRBJ1-6	CASSTGTDTRLHF	TGTGCCAGCAGCACCGGGACAGACACGCGCCTCCACTTT
TRBV5-1	.	TRBD1	TRBJ1-6	CASSTGTGGPQNSPLHF	TGCGCCAGCAGCACCGGGACAGGGGGCCCCCAAAATTCACCCCTCCACTTT
TRBV19	.	TRBD1	TRBJ1-3	CASSIGTGSGNTIYF	TGTGCCAGTAGTATTGGGACAGGCTCTGGAAACACCATATATTTT
TRBV30	.	TRBD1	TRBJ2-7	CAWSGGQGVPSYEQYF	TGTGCCTGGAGCGGGGGACAGGGGGTTCCCTCCTACGAGCAGTACTTC
TRBV28	.	TRBD1	TRBJ2-7	CASTPQGSSYEQYF	TGTGCCAGCACCCCACAGGGGAGCTCCTACGAGCAGTACTTC
TRBV30	.	.	TRBJ2-5	CAWGQVQETQYF	TGTGCCTGGGGGCAGGTACAAGAGACCCAGTACTTC
TRBV18	.	.	TRBJ2-2	CASSRLYRGLSGELFF	TGTGCCAGCTCACGATTATACCGGGGACTGTCCGGGGAGCTGTTTTTT
TRBV4-3	few	TRBD1	TRBJ1-2	CASADRGYGYTF	TGCGCCAGCGCGGACAGGGGCTATGGCTACACCTTC
TRBV12-5	.	TRBD2	TRBJ2-7	CASATEAGYEQYF	TGTGCTAGTGCAACGGAAGCGGGATACGAGCAGTACTTC
TRBV21-1	.	.	TRBJ1-4	CASRTGSNEKLFF	TGTGCCAGCCGGACAGGGTCTAATGAAAAACTGTTTTTT
TRBV5-4	.	TRBD1	TRBJ2-6	CASSLTGAGANVLTF	TGTGCCAGCAGCTTGACAGGGGCTGGGGCCAACGTCCTGACTTTC
TRBV10-1	.	.	TRBJ2-2	CASSEPRVSGELFF	TGCGCCAGCAGTGAGCCCAGGGTTTCCGGGGAGCTGTTTTTT
TRBV6-5	.	TRBD1	TRBJ2-2	CASSMTGLGELFF	TGTGCCAGCAGTATGACAGGGTTGGGGGAGCTGTTTTTT
TRBV6-5	.	TRBD1	TRBJ2-2	CASSYIRQGIGGELFF	TGTGCCAGCAGTTACATAAGACAGGGGATAGGCGGGGAGCTGTTTTTT
TRBV4-2	.	.	TRBJ1-2	CASSQASSGYTF	TGTGCCAGCAGCCAAGCCTCGAGTGGCTACACCTTC
TRBV5-1	.	TRBD1	TRBJ2-7	CASSFRTGGDEQYF	TGCGCCAGCAGCTTTCGGACAGGGGGTGACGAGCAGTACTTC
TRBV4-3	.	TRBD2	TRBJ2-3	CASSQGGFSGAGTDTQYF	TGCGCCAGCAGCCAAGGGGGATTTAGCGGGGCTGGTACAGATACGCAGTATTTT
TRBV29-1	few	TRBD1	TRBJ1-1	CSVGNRGTEAFF	TGCAGCGTCGGAAACAGGGGCACTGAAGCTTTCTTT
TRBV19	once	.	TRBJ2-5	CASSRGETQYF	TGTGCCAGTAGCAGGGGAGAGACCCAGTACTTC
TRBV5-6	.	TRBD1	TRBJ2-7	CASSPGQGRPYEQYF	TGTGCCAGCAGCCCGGGACAGGGGAGGCCCTACGAGCAGTACTTC
TRBV6-1	.	TRBD2	TRBJ2-7	CASNLLAGLYEQYF	TGTGCCAGCAACCTACTAGCGGGACTTTACGAGCAGTACTTC
TRBV30	.	.	TRBJ1-6	CAWSGSYNSPLHF	TGTGCCTGGAGTGGCTCCTATAATTCACCCCTCCACTTT
TRBV5-4	.	.	TRBJ2-7	CASSSALEPHEQYF	TGTGCCAGCAGCTCGGCGCTAGAGCCGCACGAGCAGTACTTC
TRBV18	once	.	TRBJ1-1	CASSLWQRNTEAFF	TGTGCCAGCTCATTGTGGCAGCGAAACACTGAAGCTTTCTTT
TRBV5-1	.	TRBD2	TRBJ2-2	CASSLAGGNTGELFF	TGCGCCAGCAGCTTGGCGGGGGGAAACACCGGGGAGCTGTTTTTT
TRBV18	once	.	TRBJ2-2	CASSPASRTGELFF	TGTGCCAGCTCACCGGCTTCAAGGACCGGGGAGCTGTTTTTT
TRBV7-9	.	TRBD1	TRBJ1-3	CASSPRQGLSGNTIYF	TGTGCCAGCAGCCCCCGACAGGGGCTCTCTGGAAACACCATATATTTT
TRBV10-3	.	.	TRBJ2-5	CAISPGGEETQYF	TGTGCCATCAGCCCTGGCGGGGAAGAGACCCAGTACTTC
TRBV5-4	.	.	TRBJ1-4	CASSRGGRADEKLFF	TGTGCCAGCAGCCGCGGAGGCAGGGCGGATGAAAAACTGTTTTTT
TRBV2	.	.	TRBJ2-5	CASRSELQETQYF	TGTGCCAGCCGTTCGGAGCTACAAGAGACCCAGTACTTC
TRBV10-3	once	TRBD2	TRBJ2-3	CAISTPRGGPTDTQYF	TGTGCCATCAGCACCCCCCGGGGGGGGCCGACAGATACGCAGTATTTT
TRBV6-1	.	.	TRBJ1-1	CASSERINTEAFF	TGTGCCAGCAGTGAAAGGATTAACACTGAAGCTTTCTTT
TRBV5-5	.	.	TRBJ1-1	CASSWGRQAPNTEAFF	TGTGCCAGCAGCTGGGGTCGACAGGCCCCTAACACTGAAGCTTTCTTT
TRBV29-1	.	TRBD2	TRBJ2-5	CSVEEQRGGFMAEETQYF	TGCAGCGTTGAAGAACAGCGGGGGGGCTTTATGGCAGAAGAGACCCAGTACTTC
TRBV10-3	.	.	TRBJ1-2	CAISGLGAQNYGYTF	TGTGCCATCAGTGGCCTCGGGGCCCAAAACTATGGCTACACCTTC
TRBV9	.	TRBD2	TRBJ2-1	CASSQLAGLNEQFF	TGTGCCAGCAGTCAATTAGCGGGACTCAATGAGCAGTTCTTC
TRBV7-8	once	TRBD1	TRBJ2-7	CASSSRDRDLYEQYF	TGTGCCAGCAGCTCCCGGGACAGGGACCTCTACGAGCAGTACTTC
TRBV29-1	.	TRBD1	TRBJ2-5	CSVETGGRETQYF	TGCAGCGTTGAGACAGGGGGTCGGGAGACCCAGTACTTC
TRBV11-2	.	TRBD2	TRBJ2-6	CASSFGTSAGANVLTF	TGTGCCAGCAGCTTCGGGACTAGCGCTGGGGCCAACGTCCTGACTTTC
TRBV4-1	.	TRBD1	TRBJ2-3	CASSHPTGSSTDTQYF	TGCGCCAGCAGCCATCCGACAGGGTCTAGCACAGATACGCAGTATTTT
TRBV21-1	.	.	TRBJ1-6	CASSVNRDGSSYNSPLHF	TGTGCCAGCAGCGTTAACCGGGACGGAAGCTCCTATAATTCACCCCTCCACTTT
TRBV10-3	.	.	TRBJ2-7	CAISETSYEQYF	TGTGCCATCAGTGAGACTTCCTACGAGCAGTACTTC
TRBV11-2	.	.	TRBJ1-6	CASSLVGGYADSPLHF	TGTGCCAGCAGCTTAGTGGGGGGATATGCGGATTCACCCCTCCACTTT
TRBV14	.	.	TRBJ2-2	CASSQGLARGELFF	TGTGCCAGCAGCCAGGGGCTAGCTCGCGGGGAGCTGTTTTTT
TRBV10-3	.	.	TRBJ2-7	CAISYTGYEQYF	TGTGCCATCAGTTATACAGGGTACGAGCAGTACTTC
TRBV7-7	.	.	TRBJ2-5	CASSSRSAGETQYF	TGTGCTAGCAGCTCGCGTAGTGCGGGGGAGACCCAGTACTTC